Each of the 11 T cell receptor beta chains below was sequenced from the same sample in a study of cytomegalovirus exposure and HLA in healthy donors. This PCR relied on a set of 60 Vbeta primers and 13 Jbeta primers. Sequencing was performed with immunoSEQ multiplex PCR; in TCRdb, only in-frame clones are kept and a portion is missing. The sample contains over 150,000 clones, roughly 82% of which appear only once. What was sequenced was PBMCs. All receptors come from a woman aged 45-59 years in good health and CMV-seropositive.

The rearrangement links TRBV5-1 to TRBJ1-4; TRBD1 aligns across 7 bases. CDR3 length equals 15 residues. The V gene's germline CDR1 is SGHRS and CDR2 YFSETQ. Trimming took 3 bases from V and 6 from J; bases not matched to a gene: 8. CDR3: CASSYATGSDEKLFF. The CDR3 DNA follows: TGCGCCAGCAGCTATGCGACAGGGTCGGATGAAAAACTGTTTTTT.

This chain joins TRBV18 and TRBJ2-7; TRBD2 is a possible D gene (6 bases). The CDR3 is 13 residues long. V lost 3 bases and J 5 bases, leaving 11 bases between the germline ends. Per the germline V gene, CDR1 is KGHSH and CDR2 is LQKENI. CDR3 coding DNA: TGTGCCAGCTCACCCTCGGGGGACCACGAGCAGTACTTC. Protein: CASSPSGDHEQYF.

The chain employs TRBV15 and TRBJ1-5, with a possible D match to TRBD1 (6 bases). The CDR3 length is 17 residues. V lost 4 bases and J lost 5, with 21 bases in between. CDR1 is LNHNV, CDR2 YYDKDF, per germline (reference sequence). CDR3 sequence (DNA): TGTGCCACCAGCACTAGAGGGGACACGTCAAACTATCAGCCCCAGCATTTT. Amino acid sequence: CATSTRGDTSNYQPQHF.

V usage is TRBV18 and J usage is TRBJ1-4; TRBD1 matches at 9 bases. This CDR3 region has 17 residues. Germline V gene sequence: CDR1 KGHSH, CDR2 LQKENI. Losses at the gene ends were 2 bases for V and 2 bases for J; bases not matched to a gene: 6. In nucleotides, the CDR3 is TGTGCCAGCTCACCAGAACAGGGGGCGCGTACTAATGAAAAACTGTTTTTT. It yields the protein CASSPEQGARTNEKLFF.

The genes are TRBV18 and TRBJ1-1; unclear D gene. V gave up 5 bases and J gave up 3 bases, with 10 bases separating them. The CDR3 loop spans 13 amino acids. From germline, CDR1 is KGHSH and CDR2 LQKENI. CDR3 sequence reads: CASSKTGDTEAFF. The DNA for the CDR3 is TGTGCCAGCTCAAAAACCGGGGACACTGAAGCTTTCTTT. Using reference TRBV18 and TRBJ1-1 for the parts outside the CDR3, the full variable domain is NAGVMQNPRHLVRRRGQEARLRCSPMKGHSHVYWYRQLPEEGLKFMVYLQKENIIDESGMPKERFSAEFPKEGPSILRIQQVVRGDSAAYFCASSKTGDTEAFFGQGTRLTVV.

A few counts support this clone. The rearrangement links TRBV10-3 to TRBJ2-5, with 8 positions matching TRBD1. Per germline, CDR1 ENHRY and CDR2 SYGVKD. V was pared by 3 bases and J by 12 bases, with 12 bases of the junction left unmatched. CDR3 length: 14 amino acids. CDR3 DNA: TGTGCCATCAGTGAACCGGGACAGGTACTGTGGAAGTACTTC. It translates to CAISEPGQVLWKYF.

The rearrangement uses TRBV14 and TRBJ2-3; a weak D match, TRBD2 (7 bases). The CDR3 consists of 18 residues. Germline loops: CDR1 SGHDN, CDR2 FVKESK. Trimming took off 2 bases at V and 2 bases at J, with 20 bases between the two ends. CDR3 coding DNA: TGTGCCAGCAGCCAACACTCCGGGACTATGGGGGCCACAGATACGCAGTATTTT. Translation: CASSQHSGTMGATDTQYF.

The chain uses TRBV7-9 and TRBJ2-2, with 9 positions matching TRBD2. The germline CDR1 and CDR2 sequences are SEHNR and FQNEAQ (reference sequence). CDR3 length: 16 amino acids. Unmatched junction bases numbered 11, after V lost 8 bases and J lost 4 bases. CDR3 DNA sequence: TGTGCCAGCCAACCTCGGGCGGGGGGGCGCACCGGGGAGCTGTTTTTT. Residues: CASQPRAGGRTGELFF.

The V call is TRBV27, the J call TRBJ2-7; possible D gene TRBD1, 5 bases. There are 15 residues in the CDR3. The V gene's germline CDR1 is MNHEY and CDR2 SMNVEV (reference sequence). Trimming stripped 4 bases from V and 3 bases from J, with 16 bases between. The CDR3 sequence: CASSSPRTPIYEQYF. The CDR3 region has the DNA TGTGCCAGCAGTTCGCCTCGGACACCGATCTACGAGCAGTACTTC.

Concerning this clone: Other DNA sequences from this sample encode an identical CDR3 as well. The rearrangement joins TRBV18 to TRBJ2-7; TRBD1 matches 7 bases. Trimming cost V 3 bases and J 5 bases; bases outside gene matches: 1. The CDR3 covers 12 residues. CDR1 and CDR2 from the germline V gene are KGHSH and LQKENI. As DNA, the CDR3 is TGTGCCAGCTCACCCACAGGGGACGAGCAGTACTTC. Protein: CASSPTGDEQYF.

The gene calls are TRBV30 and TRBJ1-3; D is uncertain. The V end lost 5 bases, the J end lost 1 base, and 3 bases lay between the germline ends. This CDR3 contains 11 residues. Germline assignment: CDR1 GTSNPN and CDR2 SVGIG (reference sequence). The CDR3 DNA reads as TGTGCCTGGCAGTCTGGAAACACCATATATTTT. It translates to CAWQSGNTIYF.